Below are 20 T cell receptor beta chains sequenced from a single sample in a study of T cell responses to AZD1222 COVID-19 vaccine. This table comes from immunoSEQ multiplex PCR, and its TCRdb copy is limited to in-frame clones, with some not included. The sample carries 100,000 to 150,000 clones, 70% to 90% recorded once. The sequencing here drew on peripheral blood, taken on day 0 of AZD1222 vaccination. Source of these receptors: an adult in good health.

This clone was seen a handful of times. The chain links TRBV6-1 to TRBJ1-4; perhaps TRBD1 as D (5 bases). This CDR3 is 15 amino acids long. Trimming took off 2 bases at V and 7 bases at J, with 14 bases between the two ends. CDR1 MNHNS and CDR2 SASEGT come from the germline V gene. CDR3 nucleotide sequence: TGTGCCAGCAGTGAACAGGGTTTAAGAAGTGAAAAACTGTTTTTT. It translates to CASSEQGLRSEKLFF.

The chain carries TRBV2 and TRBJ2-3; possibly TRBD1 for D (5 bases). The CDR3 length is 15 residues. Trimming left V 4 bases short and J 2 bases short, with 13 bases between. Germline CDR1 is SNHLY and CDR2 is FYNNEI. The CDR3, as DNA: TGTGCCAGCAGTGCCAGGGCAGGGATCACAGATACGCAGTATTTT. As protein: CASSARAGITDTQYF.

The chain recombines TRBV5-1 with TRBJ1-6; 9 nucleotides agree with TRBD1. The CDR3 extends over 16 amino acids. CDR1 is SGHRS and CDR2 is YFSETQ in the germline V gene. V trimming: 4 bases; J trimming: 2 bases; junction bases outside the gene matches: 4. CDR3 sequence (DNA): TGCGCCAGCAGCATGGGGACAGGGCCCTATAATTCACCCCTCCACTTT. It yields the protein CASSMGTGPYNSPLHF.

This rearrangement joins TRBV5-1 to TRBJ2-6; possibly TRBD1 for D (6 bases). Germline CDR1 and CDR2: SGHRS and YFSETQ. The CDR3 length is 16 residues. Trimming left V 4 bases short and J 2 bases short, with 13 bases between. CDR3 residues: CASSIGQFAGANVLTF. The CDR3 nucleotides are TGCGCCAGCAGCATAGGACAGTTCGCTGGGGCCAACGTCCTGACTTTC. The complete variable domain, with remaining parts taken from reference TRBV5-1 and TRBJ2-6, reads KAGVTQTPRYLIKTRGQQVTLSCSPISGHRSVSWYQQTPGQGLQFLFEYFSETQRNKGNFPGRFSGRQFSNSRSEMNVSTLELGDSALYLCASSIGQFAGANVLTFGAGSRLTVL.

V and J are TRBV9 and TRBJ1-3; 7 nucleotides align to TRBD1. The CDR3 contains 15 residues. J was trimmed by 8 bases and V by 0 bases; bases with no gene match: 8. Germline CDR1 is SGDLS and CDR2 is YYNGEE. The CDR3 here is CASSVVAGGMDTIYF. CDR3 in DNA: TGTGCCAGCAGCGTAGTGGCAGGGGGTATGGACACCATATATTTT.

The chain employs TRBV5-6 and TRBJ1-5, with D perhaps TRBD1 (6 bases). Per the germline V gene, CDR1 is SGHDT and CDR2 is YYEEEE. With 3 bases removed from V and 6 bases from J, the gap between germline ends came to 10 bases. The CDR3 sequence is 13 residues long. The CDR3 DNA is TGTGCCAGCAGCTACAGGGTCAGTCAGCCCCAGCATTTT. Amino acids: CASSYRVSQPQHF.

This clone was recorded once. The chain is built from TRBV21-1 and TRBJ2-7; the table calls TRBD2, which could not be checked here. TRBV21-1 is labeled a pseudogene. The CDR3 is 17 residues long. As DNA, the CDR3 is TGTGCCAGCAGCTCCCTTGGGACTAGCGGGGGTTCCTACGAGCAGTACTTC. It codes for CASSSLGTSGGSYEQYF.

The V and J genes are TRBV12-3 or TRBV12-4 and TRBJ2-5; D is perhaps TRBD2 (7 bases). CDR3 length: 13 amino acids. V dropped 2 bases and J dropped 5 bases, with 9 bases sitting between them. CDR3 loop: CASSLRGAETQYF. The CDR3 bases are TGTGCCAGCAGTTTACGGGGGGCCGAGACCCAGTACTTC.

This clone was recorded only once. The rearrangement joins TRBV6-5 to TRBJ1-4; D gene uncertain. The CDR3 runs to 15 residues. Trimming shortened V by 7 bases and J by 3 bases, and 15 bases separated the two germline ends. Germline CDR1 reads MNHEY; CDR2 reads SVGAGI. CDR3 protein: CASNLPGRANEKLFF. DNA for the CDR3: TGTGCCAGCAATCTACCCGGGAGGGCTAATGAAAAACTGTTTTTT.

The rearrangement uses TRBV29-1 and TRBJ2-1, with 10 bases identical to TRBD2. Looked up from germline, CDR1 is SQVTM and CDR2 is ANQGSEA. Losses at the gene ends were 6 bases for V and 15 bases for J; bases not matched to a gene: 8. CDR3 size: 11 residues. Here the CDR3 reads CSVGHSGRSFF. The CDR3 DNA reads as TGCAGCGTGGGGCATAGCGGGAGGTCGTTCTTC.

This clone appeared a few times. This chain's CDR3 is CASSLVTGGVHEQYF. The CDR3 DNA follows: TGTGCCAGCAGCTTAGTGACAGGGGGCGTGCACGAGCAGTACTTC. The genes are TRBV7-6 and TRBJ2-7; 10 nucleotides agree with TRBD1. V trimming: 1 base; J trimming: 5 bases; junction bases outside the gene matches: 5. Germline CDR1 and CDR2: SGHVS and FNYEAQ. This CDR3 has 15 amino acids.

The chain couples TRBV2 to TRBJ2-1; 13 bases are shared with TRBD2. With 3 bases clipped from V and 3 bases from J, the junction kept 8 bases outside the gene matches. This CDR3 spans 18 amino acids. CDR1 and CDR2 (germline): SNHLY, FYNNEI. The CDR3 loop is CASSEETSGGWVYNEQFF. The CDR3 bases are TGTGCCAGCAGTGAGGAGACTAGCGGGGGGTGGGTCTACAATGAGCAGTTCTTC.

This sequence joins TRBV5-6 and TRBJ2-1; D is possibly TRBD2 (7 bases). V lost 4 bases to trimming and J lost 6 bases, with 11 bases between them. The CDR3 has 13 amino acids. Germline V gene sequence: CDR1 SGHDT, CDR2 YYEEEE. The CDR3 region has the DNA TGTGCCAGCAGCCTGGGGGGGCTCAATGAGCAGTTCTTC. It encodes CASSLGGLNEQFF.

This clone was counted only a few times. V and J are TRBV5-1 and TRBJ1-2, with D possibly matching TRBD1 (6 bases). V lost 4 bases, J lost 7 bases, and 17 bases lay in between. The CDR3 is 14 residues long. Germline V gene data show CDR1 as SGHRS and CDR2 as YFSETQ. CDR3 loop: CASSTGGRGSGYTF. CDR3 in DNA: TGCGCCAGCAGCACCGGAGGCAGGGGAAGTGGCTACACCTTC.

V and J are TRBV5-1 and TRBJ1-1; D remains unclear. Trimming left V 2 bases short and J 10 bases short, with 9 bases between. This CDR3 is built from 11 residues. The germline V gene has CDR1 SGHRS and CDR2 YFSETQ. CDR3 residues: CASSFGEGAFF. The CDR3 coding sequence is TGCGCCAGCAGCTTTGGGGAGGGAGCTTTCTTT.

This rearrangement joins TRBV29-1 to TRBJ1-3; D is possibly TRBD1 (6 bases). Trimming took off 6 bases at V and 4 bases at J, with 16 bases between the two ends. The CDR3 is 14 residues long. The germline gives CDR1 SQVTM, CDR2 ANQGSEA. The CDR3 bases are TGCAGCGTGGCACAGGGATCGGGGGGAAACACCATATATTTT. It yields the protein CSVAQGSGGNTIYF.

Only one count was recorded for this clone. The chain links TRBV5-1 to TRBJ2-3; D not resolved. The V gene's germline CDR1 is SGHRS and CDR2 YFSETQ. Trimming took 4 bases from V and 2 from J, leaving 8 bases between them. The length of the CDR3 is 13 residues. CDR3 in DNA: TGCGCCAGCAGCCCTTCCCACACAGATACGCAGTATTTT. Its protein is CASSPSHTDTQYF.

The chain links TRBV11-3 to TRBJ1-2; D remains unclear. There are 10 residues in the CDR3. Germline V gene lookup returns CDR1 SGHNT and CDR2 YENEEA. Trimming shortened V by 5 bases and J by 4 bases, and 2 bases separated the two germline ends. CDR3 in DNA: TGTGCCAGCAGCAGCTATGGCTACACCTTC. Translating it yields CASSSYGYTF.

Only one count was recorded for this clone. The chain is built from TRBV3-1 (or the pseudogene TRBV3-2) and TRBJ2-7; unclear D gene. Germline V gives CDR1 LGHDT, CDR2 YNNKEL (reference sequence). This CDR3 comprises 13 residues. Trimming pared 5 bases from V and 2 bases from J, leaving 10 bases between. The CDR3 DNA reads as TGTGCCAGCAGCAGCCAGGTCACCTACGAGCAGTACTTC. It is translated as CASSSQVTYEQYF.

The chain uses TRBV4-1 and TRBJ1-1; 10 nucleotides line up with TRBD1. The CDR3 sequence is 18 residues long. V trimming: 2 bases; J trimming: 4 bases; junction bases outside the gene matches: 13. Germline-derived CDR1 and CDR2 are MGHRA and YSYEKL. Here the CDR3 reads CASSQFWGTGAKSTEAFF. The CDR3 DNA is TGCGCCAGCAGCCAATTCTGGGGGACAGGGGCGAAGAGCACTGAAGCTTTCTTT.